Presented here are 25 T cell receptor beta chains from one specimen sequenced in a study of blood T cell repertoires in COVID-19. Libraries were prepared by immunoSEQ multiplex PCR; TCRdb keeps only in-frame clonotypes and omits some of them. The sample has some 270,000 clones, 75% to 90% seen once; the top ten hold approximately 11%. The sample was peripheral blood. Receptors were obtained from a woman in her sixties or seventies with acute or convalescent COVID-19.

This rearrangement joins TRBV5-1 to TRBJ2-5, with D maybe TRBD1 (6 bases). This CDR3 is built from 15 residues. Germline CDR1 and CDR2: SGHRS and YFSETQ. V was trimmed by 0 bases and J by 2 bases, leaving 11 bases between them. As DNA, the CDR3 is TGCGCCAGCAGCTTGGGAGGACAGCCTCAAGAGACCCAGTACTTC. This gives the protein CASSLGGQPQETQYF.

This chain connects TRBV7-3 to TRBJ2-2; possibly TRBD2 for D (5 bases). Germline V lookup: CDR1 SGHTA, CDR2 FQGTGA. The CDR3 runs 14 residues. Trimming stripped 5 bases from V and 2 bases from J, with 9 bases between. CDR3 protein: CASSTGLNTGELFF. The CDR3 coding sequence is TGTGCCAGCAGCACCGGACTCAACACCGGGGAGCTGTTTTTT.

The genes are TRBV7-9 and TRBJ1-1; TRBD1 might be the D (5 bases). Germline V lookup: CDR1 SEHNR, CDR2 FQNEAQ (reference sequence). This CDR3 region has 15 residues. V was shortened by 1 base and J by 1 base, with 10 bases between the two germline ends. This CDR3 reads CASSLEGGANTEAFF. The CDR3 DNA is TGTGCCAGCAGCTTAGAAGGCGGGGCGAACACTGAAGCTTTCTTT. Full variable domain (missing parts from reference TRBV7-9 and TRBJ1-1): DTGVSQNPRHKITKRGQNVTFRCDPISEHNRLYWYRQTLGQGPEFLTYFQNEAQLEKSRLLSDRFSAERPKGSFSTLEIQRTEQGDSAMYLCASSLEGGANTEAFFGQGTRLTVV.

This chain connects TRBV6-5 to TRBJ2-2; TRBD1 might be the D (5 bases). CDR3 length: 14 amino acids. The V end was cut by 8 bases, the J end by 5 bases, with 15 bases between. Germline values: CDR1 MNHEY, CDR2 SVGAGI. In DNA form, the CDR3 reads TGTGCCAGCGTACGGACACCGAGGACCGGGGAGCTGTTTTTT. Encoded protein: CASVRTPRTGELFF.

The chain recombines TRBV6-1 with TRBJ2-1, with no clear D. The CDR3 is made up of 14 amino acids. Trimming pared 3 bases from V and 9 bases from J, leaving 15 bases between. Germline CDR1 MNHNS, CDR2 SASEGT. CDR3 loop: CASSEGTPYAEQFF. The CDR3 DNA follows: TGTGCCAGCAGTGAGGGCACTCCCTATGCTGAGCAGTTCTTC.

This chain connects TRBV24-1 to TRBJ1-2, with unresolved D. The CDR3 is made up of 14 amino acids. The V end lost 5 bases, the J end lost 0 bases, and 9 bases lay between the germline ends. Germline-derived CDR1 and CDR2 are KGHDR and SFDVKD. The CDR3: CATSAVTSNYGYTF. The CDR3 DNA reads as TGTGCCACCAGTGCGGTCACCTCTAACTATGGCTACACCTTC.

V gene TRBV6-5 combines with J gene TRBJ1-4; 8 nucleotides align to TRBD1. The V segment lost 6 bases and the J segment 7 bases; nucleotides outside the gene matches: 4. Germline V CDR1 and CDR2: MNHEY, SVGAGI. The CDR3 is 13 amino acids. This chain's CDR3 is CASRPGGVEKLFF. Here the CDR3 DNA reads TGTGCCAGCAGACCAGGGGGCGTTGAAAAACTGTTTTTT.

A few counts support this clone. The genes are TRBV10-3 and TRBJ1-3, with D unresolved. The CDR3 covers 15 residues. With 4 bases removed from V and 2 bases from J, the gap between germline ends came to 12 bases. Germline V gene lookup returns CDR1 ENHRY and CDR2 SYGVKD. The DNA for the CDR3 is TGTGCCATCAGTGGGCGCAGGACTGCTGGAAACACCATATATTTT. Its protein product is CAISGRRTAGNTIYF.

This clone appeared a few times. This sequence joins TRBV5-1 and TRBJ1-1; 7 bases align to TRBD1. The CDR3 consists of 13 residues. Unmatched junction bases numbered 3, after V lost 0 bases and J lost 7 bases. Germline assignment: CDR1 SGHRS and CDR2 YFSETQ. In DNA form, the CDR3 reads TGCGCCAGCAGCTTGGGGGGACAGATTGAAGCTTTCTTT. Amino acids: CASSLGGQIEAFF.

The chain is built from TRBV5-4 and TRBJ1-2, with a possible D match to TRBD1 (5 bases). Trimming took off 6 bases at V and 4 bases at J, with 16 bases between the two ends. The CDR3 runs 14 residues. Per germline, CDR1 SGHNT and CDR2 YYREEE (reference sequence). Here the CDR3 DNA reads TGTGCCAGCACCGAGGGAGGGACTACCTATGGCTACACCTTC. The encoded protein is CASTEGGTTYGYTF.

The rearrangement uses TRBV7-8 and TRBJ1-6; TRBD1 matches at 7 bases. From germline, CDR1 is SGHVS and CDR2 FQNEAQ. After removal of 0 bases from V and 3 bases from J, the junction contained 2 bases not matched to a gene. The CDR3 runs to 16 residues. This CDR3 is CASSLARTGYNSPLHF. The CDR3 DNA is TGTGCCAGCAGCTTAGCCCGGACAGGCTATAATTCACCCCTCCACTTT.

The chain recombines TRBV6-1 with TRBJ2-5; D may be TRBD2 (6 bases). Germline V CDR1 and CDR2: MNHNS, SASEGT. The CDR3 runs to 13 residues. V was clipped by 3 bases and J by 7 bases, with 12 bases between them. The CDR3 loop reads CASSDGGVGTQYF. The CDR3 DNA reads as TGTGCCAGCAGTGACGGGGGTGTAGGGACCCAGTACTTC.

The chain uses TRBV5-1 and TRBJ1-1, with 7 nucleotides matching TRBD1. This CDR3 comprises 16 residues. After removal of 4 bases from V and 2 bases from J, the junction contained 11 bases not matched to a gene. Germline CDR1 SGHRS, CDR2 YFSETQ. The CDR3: CASSPRQGRHNTEAFF. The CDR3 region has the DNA TGCGCCAGCAGCCCTCGACAGGGCCGCCACAACACTGAAGCTTTCTTT. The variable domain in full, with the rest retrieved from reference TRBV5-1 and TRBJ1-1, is KAGVTQTPRYLIKTRGQQVTLSCSPISGHRSVSWYQQTPGQGLQFLFEYFSETQRNKGNFPGRFSGRQFSNSRSEMNVSTLELGDSALYLCASSPRQGRHNTEAFFGQGTRLTVV.

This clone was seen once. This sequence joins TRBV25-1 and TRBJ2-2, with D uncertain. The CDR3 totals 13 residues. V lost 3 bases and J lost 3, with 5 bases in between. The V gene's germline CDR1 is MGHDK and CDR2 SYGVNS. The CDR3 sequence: CASSDHYTGELFF. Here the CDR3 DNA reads TGTGCCAGCAGTGACCACTACACCGGGGAGCTGTTTTTT.

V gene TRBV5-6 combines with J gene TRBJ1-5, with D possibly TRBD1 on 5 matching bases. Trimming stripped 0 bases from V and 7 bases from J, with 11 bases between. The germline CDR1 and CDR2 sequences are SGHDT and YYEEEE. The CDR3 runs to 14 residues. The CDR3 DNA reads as TGTGCCAGCAGCTTGGTCGGGGGGACCCAGCCCCAGCATTTT. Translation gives CASSLVGGTQPQHF.

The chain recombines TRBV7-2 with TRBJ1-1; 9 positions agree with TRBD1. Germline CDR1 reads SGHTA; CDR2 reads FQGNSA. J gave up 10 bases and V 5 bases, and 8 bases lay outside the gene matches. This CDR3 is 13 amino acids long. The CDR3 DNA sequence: TGTGCCAGCAGCCGCACAGGGGGCGGGCGAGCTTTCTTT. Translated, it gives CASSRTGGGRAFF. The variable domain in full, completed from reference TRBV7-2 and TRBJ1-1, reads GAGVSQSPSNKVTEKGKDVELRCDPISGHTALYWYRQSLGQGLEFLIYFQGNSAPDKSGLPSDRFSAERTGGSVSTLTIQRTQQEDSAVYLCASSRTGGGRAFFGQGTRLTVV.

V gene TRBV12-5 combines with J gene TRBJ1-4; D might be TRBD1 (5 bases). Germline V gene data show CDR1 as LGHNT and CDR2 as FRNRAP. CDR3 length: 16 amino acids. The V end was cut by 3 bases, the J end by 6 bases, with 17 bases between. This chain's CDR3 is CASGFLLRGRDEKLFF. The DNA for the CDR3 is TGTGCTAGTGGTTTCCTCCTGCGGGGGAGGGATGAAAAACTGTTTTTT.

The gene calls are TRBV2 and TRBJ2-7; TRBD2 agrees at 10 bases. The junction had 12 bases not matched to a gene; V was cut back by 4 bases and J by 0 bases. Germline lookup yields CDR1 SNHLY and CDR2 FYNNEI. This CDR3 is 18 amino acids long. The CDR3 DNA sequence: TGTGCCAGCAGTGTGGGTGGTCTAGCGGGGGCGAGCTCCTACGAGCAGTACTTC. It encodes CASSVGGLAGASSYEQYF.

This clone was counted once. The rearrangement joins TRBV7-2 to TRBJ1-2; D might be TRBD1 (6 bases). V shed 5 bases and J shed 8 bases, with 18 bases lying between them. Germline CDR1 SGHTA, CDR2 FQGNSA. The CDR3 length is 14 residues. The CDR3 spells CASSPTNRVGGYTF. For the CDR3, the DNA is TGTGCCAGCAGCCCTACCAACAGGGTCGGCGGCTACACCTTC.

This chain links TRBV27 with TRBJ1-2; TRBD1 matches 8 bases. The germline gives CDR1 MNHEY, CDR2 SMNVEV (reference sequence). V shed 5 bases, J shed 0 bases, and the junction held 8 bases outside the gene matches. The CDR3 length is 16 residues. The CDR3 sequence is CASSRQGRLSNYGYTF. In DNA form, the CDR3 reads TGTGCCAGCAGTCGACAGGGGCGCCTATCTAACTATGGCTACACCTTC.

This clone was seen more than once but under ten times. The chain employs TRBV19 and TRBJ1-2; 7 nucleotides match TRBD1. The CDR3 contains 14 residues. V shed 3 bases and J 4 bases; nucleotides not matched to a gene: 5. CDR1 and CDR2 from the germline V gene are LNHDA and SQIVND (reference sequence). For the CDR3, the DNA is TGTGCCAGTAGTATTCGGGACAGCCGCTATGGCTACACCTTC. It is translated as CASSIRDSRYGYTF.

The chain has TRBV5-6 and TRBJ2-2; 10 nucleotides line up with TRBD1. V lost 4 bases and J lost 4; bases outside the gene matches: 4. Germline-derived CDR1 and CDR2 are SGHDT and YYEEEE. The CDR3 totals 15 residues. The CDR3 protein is CASSPDRGSTGELFF. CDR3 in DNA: TGTGCCAGCAGCCCGGACAGGGGGAGCACCGGGGAGCTGTTTTTT.

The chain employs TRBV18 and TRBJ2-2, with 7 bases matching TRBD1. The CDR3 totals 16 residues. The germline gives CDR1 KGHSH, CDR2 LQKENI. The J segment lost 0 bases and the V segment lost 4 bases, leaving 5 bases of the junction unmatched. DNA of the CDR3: TGTGCCAGCTCACAAGGGGGCCCCTCGAACACCGGGGAGCTGTTTTTT. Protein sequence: CASSQGGPSNTGELFF.

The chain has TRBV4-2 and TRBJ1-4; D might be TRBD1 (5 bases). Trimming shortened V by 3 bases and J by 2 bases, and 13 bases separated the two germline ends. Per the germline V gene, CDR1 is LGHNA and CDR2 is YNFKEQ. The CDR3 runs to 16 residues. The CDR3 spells CASSQWAGRTNEKLFF. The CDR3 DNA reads TGTGCCAGCAGCCAGTGGGCAGGGAGGACTAATGAAAAACTGTTTTTT.

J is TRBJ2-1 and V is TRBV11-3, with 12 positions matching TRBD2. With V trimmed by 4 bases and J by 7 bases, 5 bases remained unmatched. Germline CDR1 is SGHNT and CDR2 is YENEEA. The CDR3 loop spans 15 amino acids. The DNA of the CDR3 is TGTGCCAGCAGCTCCCGGACTAGCGGGGCGAATGAGCAGTTCTTC. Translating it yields CASSSRTSGANEQFF.